The clone carrying this TCR beta chain was picked up one time. Libraries were prepared by immunoSEQ multiplex PCR; TCRdb keeps only in-frame clonotypes and omits some of them. Among under 600,000 clones listed, more than 95% were seen once. This specimen comes from a study of shared clonotypes between healthy human individuals. CD45RO-negative CD8 cells positively selected for CCR7 made up the naive population, which excluded terminally differentiated effector memory CD45RA+ cells. Within Nashville, Tennessee resided all donors, each a Caucasian adult. The CDR3 has 15 residues. Trimming shortened V by 1 base and J by 2 bases, and 9 bases separated the two germline ends. CDR1 and CDR2 from the germline V gene are SNHLY and FYNNEI.

The chain carries TRBV2 and TRBJ1-3; D is unresolved. The clonotype originates from a man aged 25 to 45 in good health. Input material: naive CD8+ T cells sorted from blood. CDR3 bases: TGTGCCAGCAGTGAAGGTGGGGTAACTGGAAACACCATATATTTT. Translated, it gives CASSEGGVTGNTIYF.